A selection of T cell receptor beta chains follows, all from one sample in a study of OX40 agonist ivuxolimab in advanced cancers. TCRdb's copy holds only in-frame clones and misses some; the assay was immunoSEQ multiplex PCR. This table holds about 120,000 clones, roughly nine tenths found once. Sequencing was performed on CD4+ or CD8+ T cells sorted from blood, taken in a trial of the OX40 agonist ivuxolimab. The receptors were gathered from an adult with an advanced solid tumor such as melanoma, head and neck, liver or kidney cancer. Both conserved end residues are part of each CDR3. Each record gives: CDR3 DNA, CDR3 protein, V gene, clone size, J gene, D gene. D genes are given only for firm matches. The listing skips clone size in some rows; elsewhere it reads once, few, many or a size class.

cdr3_nt: TGTGCCAGCAGCGAAACCAGCGGGGGGGCTAGGTACGAGCAGTACTTC; cdr3_aa: CASSETSGGARYEQYF; v_call: TRBV13; clone_size: .; j_call: TRBJ2-7; d_call: TRBD2
cdr3_nt: TGTGCCACCTACTCGGGCGACGGTGAAAAACTGTTTTTT; cdr3_aa: CATYSGDGEKLFF; v_call: TRBV28; clone_size: once; j_call: TRBJ1-4; d_call: .
cdr3_nt: TGTGCCTGGAGAGTCTCCACAGGGGGCGAAACCTTC; cdr3_aa: CAWRVSTGGETF; v_call: TRBV30; clone_size: .; j_call: TRBJ1-2; d_call: TRBD1
cdr3_nt: TGCGCCAGCAGTGAGGGGAGGTATAGCAATCAGCCCCAGCATTTT; cdr3_aa: CASSEGRYSNQPQHF; v_call: TRBV10-1; clone_size: once; j_call: TRBJ1-5; d_call: .
cdr3_nt: TGTGCCAGCAGCCCGGGACAGGTCGGGCCAGATACGCAGTATTTT; cdr3_aa: CASSPGQVGPDTQYF; v_call: TRBV7-6; clone_size: .; j_call: TRBJ2-3; d_call: TRBD1
cdr3_nt: TGTGCCAGCAGCTGGGACAGGGTTAAGGGCTACGAGCAGTACTTC; cdr3_aa: CASSWDRVKGYEQYF; v_call: TRBV11-2; clone_size: .; j_call: TRBJ2-7; d_call: TRBD1
cdr3_nt: TGTGCCAGCAGCTTACGTTCGGTCACAGATACGCAGTATTTT; cdr3_aa: CASSLRSVTDTQYF; v_call: TRBV7-6; clone_size: .; j_call: TRBJ2-3; d_call: .
cdr3_nt: TGCAGCGTTGAGAGCTCTGGAAACACCATATATTTT; cdr3_aa: CSVESSGNTIYF; v_call: TRBV29-1; clone_size: .; j_call: TRBJ1-3; d_call: .
cdr3_nt: TGTGCCAGCAATCCGGGACAGGGGAATTCACCCCTCCACTTT; cdr3_aa: CASNPGQGNSPLHF; v_call: TRBV6-5; clone_size: once; j_call: TRBJ1-6; d_call: TRBD1
cdr3_nt: TGCAGCGTTGGGGGACAGGGGTTCAAGAACACTGAAGCTTTCTTT; cdr3_aa: CSVGGQGFKNTEAFF; v_call: TRBV29-1; clone_size: .; j_call: TRBJ1-1; d_call: TRBD1
cdr3_nt: TGTGCCAGCAGTTTAGGGACAGGGGGAAGCGAAAAACTGTTTTTT; cdr3_aa: CASSLGTGGSEKLFF; v_call: TRBV6-5; clone_size: .; j_call: TRBJ1-4; d_call: TRBD1
cdr3_nt: TGTGCCAGCAGTTTCAGGAGATTGAACACTGAAGCTTTCTTT; cdr3_aa: CASSFRRLNTEAFF; v_call: TRBV6-5; clone_size: once; j_call: TRBJ1-1; d_call: .
cdr3_nt: TGTGCCAGCAGTTACGGACAGGCGAGGGGTTCACCCCTCCACTTT; cdr3_aa: CASSYGQARGSPLHF; v_call: TRBV27; clone_size: .; j_call: TRBJ1-6; d_call: TRBD1
cdr3_nt: TGTGCCACCACGACCCAGGGGGCTCTAAACGATTATGGCTACACCTTC; cdr3_aa: CATTTQGALNDYGYTF; v_call: TRBV10-3; clone_size: .; j_call: TRBJ1-2; d_call: TRBD1
cdr3_nt: TGCGCCAGCAGCCAAGACATGGGCTACGAGCAGTACTTC; cdr3_aa: CASSQDMGYEQYF; v_call: TRBV4-1; clone_size: .; j_call: TRBJ2-7; d_call: .
cdr3_nt: TGTGCCAGCAGGGCGATAGGGGAGACGCAGTATTTT; cdr3_aa: CASRAIGETQYF; v_call: TRBV28; clone_size: .; j_call: TRBJ2-3; d_call: .
cdr3_nt: TGTGCCAGCTCACCACCGGGGGGTACGGACCTCACCGGGGAGCTGTTTTTT; cdr3_aa: CASSPPGGTDLTGELFF; v_call: TRBV18; clone_size: .; j_call: TRBJ2-2; d_call: .
cdr3_nt: TGTGCCATCAGGACGGACTCTGGAAACACCATATATTTT; cdr3_aa: CAIRTDSGNTIYF; v_call: TRBV10-3; clone_size: .; j_call: TRBJ1-3; d_call: .
cdr3_nt: TGTGCCAGCAGCCCGAGGTTGGGCGCAGGGGGCTACACCTTC; cdr3_aa: CASSPRLGAGGYTF; v_call: TRBV5-8; clone_size: .; j_call: TRBJ1-2; d_call: .
cdr3_nt: TGTGCCAGCAGCTCCCAACGCCGTGGAGATACGCAGTATTTT; cdr3_aa: CASSSQRRGDTQYF; v_call: TRBV7-8; clone_size: .; j_call: TRBJ2-3; d_call: .
cdr3_nt: TGTGCCAGTACGGAGGGGACTGGGGCCAACGTCCTGACTTTC; cdr3_aa: CASTEGTGANVLTF; v_call: TRBV19; clone_size: .; j_call: TRBJ2-6; d_call: .
cdr3_nt: TGTGCCAGCAGCTTAGGGGGGGGCGTAGGCTATGGCTACACCTTC; cdr3_aa: CASSLGGGVGYGYTF; v_call: TRBV7-2; clone_size: .; j_call: TRBJ1-2; d_call: .
cdr3_nt: TGTGCCAGCAGCTGGACTGGGAAAGAGACCCAGTACTTC; cdr3_aa: CASSWTGKETQYF; v_call: TRBV7-7; clone_size: .; j_call: TRBJ2-5; d_call: .
cdr3_nt: TGTGCCAGCAGTGAAGGTGGAGGGGGCGGACTGAGCTACACCTTC; cdr3_aa: CASSEGGGGGLSYTF; v_call: TRBV6-1; clone_size: .; j_call: TRBJ1-2; d_call: TRBD1